This is a list of T cell receptor beta chains from one sample in a study of vaccination effects on CD4 cells after COVID-19. Clones were read by immunoSEQ multiplex PCR, and TCRdb kept only the in-frame ones, dropping some. Of 45,000 to 60,000 clones listed, about 80% were seen once; the top ten hold approximately 12%. For these TCRs, the target antigens are not known. Sequenced material: CD4+ T cells from PBMCs cultured without peptide, taken before COVID-19 vaccination. The origin of the receptors is a human donor who had a prior SARS-CoV-2 infection. CDR3s include the opening cysteine and the closing phenylalanine or tryptophan. D genes are given only for firm matches.

d_call	v_call	j_call	cdr3_nt	cdr3_aa
TRBD2	TRBV5-1	TRBJ2-5	TGCGCCAGCACCTGGCGAGCGGGACAAGAGACCCAGTACTTC	CASTWRAGQETQYF
.	TRBV12-3/TRBV12-4	TRBJ2-1	TGTGCCAGCCTCGGCGGGGTCGATGAGCAGTTCTTC	CASLGGVDEQFF
TRBD1	TRBV30	TRBJ1-4	TGTGCCTGGGCACAGGGGTTTGATGAAAAACTGTTTTTT	CAWAQGFDEKLFF
TRBD1	TRBV7-9	TRBJ1-5	TGTGCCAGCAGCTTAGCGACAGGGCGCCAGCATTTT	CASSLATGRQHF
.	TRBV19	TRBJ1-2	TGTGCCAGTAGTATAGATCTTTCGCAAATCTATGGCTACACCTTC	CASSIDLSQIYGYTF
TRBD1	TRBV6-5	TRBJ1-2	TGTGCCAGCAGGTCCGGGACAGGGCGTGGCTACACCTTC	CASRSGTGRGYTF
TRBD2	TRBV7-3	TRBJ2-3	TGTGCCAGCAGCCACGACCCGGGAAGTAGCGGGGGATCGCAGTATTTT	CASSHDPGSSGGSQYF
TRBD1	TRBV3-1/TRBV3-2	TRBJ1-1	TGTGCCAGCAGCTCGATTCTCGACAGGGTGGGAGAAGCTTTCTTT	CASSSILDRVGEAFF
TRBD2	TRBV5-4	TRBJ2-5	TGTGCCAGCAGCTTGGTTACAGCGGGGGGCAGAGGTGGAATTAGGGAGACCCAGTACTTC	CASSLVTAGGRGGIRETQYF
.	TRBV25-1	TRBJ1-1	TGTGCCAGCAGTGAACCCGGACGCACTGAAGCTTTCTTT	CASSEPGRTEAFF
TRBD2	TRBV5-4	TRBJ2-1	TGTGCCAGCAGCTTGGGACTAGCGGGAGGGTTGGGCTACAATGAGCAGTTCTTC	CASSLGLAGGLGYNEQFF
.	TRBV6-5	TRBJ2-7	TGTGCCAGCAGCCGGGAGCACGAGCAGTACTTC	CASSREHEQYF
.	TRBV19	TRBJ1-6	TGTGCCAGTAGTCCTCTCGCAGGATCACCCCTCCACTTT	CASSPLAGSPLHF
.	TRBV10-3	TRBJ2-1	TGTGCCAACGGTGTGGGGGGCTACAATGAGCAGTTCTTC	CANGVGGYNEQFF
.	TRBV7-2	TRBJ1-1	TGTGCCAGCAGCCATAGTATTTCGAACACTGAAGCTTTCTTT	CASSHSISNTEAFF
TRBD2	TRBV6-5	TRBJ2-1	TGTGCCAGCAGTTACCAGACTAGCGGGGGGGTTGAGCAGTTCTTC	CASSYQTSGGVEQFF
.	TRBV30	TRBJ1-5	TGTGCCTGGAGCGAGGTTGGGCAGCCCCAGCATTTT	CAWSEVGQPQHF